This TCR beta chain was observed in a study of shared clonotypes between healthy human individuals. The CDR3 loop spans 13 amino acids. The V end lost 5 bases, the J end lost 6 bases, and 13 bases lay between the germline ends. Looked up from germline, CDR1 is SGHAT and CDR2 is FQNNGV. Only in-frame clones appear in the TCRdb table, and some are missing; sequencing was by immunoSEQ multiplex PCR. The profile shows 500,000 to 550,000 clones, roughly 95% of them singletons. The receptor was derived from a young woman in good health. V and J are TRBV11-2 and TRBJ2-5, with D possibly being TRBD1 or TRBD2 (6 bases each). Sequencing was done on a sample of naive CD4+ T cells sorted from blood. The subset here: CD45RA+ positively selected. The CDR3 region is CASSNREVQTQYF. The DNA for the CDR3 is TGTGCCAGCAGCAACAGGGAGGTGCAGACCCAGTACTTC.